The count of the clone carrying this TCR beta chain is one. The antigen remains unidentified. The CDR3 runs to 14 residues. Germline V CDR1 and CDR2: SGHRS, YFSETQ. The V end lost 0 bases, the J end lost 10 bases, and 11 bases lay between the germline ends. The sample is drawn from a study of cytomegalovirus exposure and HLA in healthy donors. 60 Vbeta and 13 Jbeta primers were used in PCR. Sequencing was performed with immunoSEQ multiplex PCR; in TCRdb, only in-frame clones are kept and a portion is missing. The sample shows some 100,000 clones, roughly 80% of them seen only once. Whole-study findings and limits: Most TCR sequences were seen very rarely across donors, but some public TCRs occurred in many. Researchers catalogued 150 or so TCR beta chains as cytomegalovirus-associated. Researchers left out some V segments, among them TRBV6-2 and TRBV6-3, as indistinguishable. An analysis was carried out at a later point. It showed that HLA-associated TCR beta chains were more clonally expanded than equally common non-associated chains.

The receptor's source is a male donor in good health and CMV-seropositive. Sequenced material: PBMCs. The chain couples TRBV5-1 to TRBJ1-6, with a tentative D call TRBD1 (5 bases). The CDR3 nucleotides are TGCGCCAGCAGCTTGGGGCAGGGCCGATCACCCCTCCACTTT. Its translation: CASSLGQGRSPLHF.